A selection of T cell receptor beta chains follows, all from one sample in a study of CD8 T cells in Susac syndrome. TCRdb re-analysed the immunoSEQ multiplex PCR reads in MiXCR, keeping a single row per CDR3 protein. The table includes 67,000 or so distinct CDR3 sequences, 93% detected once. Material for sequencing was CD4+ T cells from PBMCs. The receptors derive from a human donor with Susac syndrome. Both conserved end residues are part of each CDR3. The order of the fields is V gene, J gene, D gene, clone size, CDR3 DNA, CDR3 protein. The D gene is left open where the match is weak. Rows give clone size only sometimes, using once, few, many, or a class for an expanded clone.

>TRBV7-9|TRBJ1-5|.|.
TGTGCCAGCAGTATGTGGGGGTGGGGGAACGAACAGCCCCAGCATTTT
CASSMWGWGNEQPQHF
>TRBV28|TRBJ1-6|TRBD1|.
TGTGCCAGCAGCTGGGACAGGAGCCGTAATTCACCCCTCCACTTT
CASSWDRSRNSPLHF
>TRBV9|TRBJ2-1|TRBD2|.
TGTGCCAGCAGCTTACTCGGGACGGGGGGGTCCAATGAGCAGTTCTTC
CASSLLGTGGSNEQFF
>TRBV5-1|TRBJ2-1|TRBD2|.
TGCGCCAGCAGCTTAATTACTAGCGGGGGTCCCAATGAGCAGTTCTTC
CASSLITSGGPNEQFF
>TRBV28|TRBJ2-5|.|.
TGTGCCAGCAGTGCCGCCCCCATGGGTAGGGAGACCCAGTACTTC
CASSAAPMGRETQYF
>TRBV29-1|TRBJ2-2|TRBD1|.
TGCAGCGTGGGACAGTTCGCGAACACCGGGGAGCTGTTTTTT
CSVGQFANTGELFF
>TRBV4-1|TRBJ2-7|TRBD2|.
TGCGCCAGCAGCCAAGAAACTAGCGGGGAGAACTACGAGCAGTACTTC
CASSQETSGENYEQYF
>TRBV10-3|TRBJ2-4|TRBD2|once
TGTGCCATCAGTTTCAGGGAGGGAGACATTCGGTACTTC
CAISFREGDIRYF
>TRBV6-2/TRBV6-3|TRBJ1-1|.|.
TGTGCCAGCAGTTACTCTCGGGTGAACACTGAAGCTTTCTTT
CASSYSRVNTEAFF
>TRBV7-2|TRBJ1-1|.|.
TGTGCCAGCAGCTCGGGGATGTCCCGGACTGAAGCTTTCTTT
CASSSGMSRTEAFF
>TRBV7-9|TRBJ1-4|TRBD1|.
TGTGCCAGCAGCACAGGACAGGCTAATAATGAAAAACTGTTTTTT
CASSTGQANNEKLFF
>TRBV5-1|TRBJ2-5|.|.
TGCGCCAGCAGCTTCACTCCCGGGCTCCAAGAGACCCAGTACTTC
CASSFTPGLQETQYF
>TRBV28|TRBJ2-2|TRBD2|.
TGTGCCAGCGCCCCGCCGGGGGGCACCGGGGAGCTGTTTTTT
CASAPPGGTGELFF
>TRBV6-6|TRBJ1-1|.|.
TGTGCCAGCTGCAGGGAGGGGAACACTGAAGCTTTCTTT
CASCREGNTEAFF
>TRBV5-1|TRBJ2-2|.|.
TGCGCCAGCAGCTTGAGACAGAGCCAGGCCGGGGAGCTGTTTTTT
CASSLRQSQAGELFF
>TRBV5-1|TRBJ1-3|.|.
TGCGCCAGCGGAAGCGCAGGAAACACCATATATTTT
CASGSAGNTIYF
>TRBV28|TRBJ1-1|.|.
TGTGCCAGCTATGGGAACACTGAAGCTTTCTTT
CASYGNTEAFF